A selection of T cell receptor beta chains follows, all from one sample in a study of T cell responses to AZD1222 COVID-19 vaccine. Measured with immunoSEQ multiplex PCR; TCRdb has only the in-frame clones, and not every one. The sample lists hundreds of thousands of clones; 94% were seen once. Sequenced material: peripheral blood, taken 28 days after the second AZD1222 dose. The receptors were gathered from an adult who received the AZD1222 COVID-19 vaccine. Both conserved end residues are part of each CDR3. A D gene is named only where the DNA matches it firmly. Clone sizes are given selectively: once, few, many, or a class where the clone is expanded.

cdr3_nt cdr3_aa j_call clone_size d_call v_call
TGTGCCAGCAGTCGAGACAGTTACGAGCAGTACTTC CASSRDSYEQYF TRBJ2-7 NA NA TRBV2
TGCAGTGCTAGCGGACCAGATACGCAGTATTTT CSASGPDTQYF TRBJ2-3 NA NA TRBV20-1
TGTGCCAGTACCCGGGGCGGAAGCTCCTACAATGAGCAGTTCTTC CASTRGGSSYNEQFF TRBJ2-1 NA NA TRBV19
TGTGCCAGCAGCGGGACAGGAAATCAGCCCCAGCATTTT CASSGTGNQPQHF TRBJ1-5 NA TRBD1 TRBV7-9
TGCGCCAGCAGTCAATATAGGGGGCCCGAGGATGGCTACACCTTC CASSQYRGPEDGYTF TRBJ1-2 NA TRBD1 TRBV23-1
TGTGCCAGCAGGACGAGCGGGAGCCGGCAAGAGACCCAGTACTTC CASRTSGSRQETQYF TRBJ2-5 NA TRBD2 TRBV7-2
TGTGCCAGCACAGTCGGACAGGGCGGTTCACCCCTCCACTTT CASTVGQGGSPLHF TRBJ1-6 NA TRBD1 TRBV6-5
TGTGCCAGTAGTACCCAGGGACTAGCGATAGATACGCAGTATTTT CASSTQGLAIDTQYF TRBJ2-3 NA TRBD2 TRBV19
TGTGCCACCAGTGAGGGACACAAGGCTTCTCAGCATTTT CATSEGHKASQHF TRBJ1-5 NA NA TRBV24-1
TGCGCCAGCAGCCGCCCCGGGACTAACCGCTCCTACGAGCAGTACTTC CASSRPGTNRSYEQYF TRBJ2-7 NA TRBD2 TRBV4-1
TGCGCCAGCAGTTACTGGACGGAAGAGACCCAGTACTTC CASSYWTEETQYF TRBJ2-5 NA NA TRBV5-1
TGTGCCAGTAGTATGGGGGGCCGGGGCACTGAAGCTTTCTTT CASSMGGRGTEAFF TRBJ1-1 NA NA TRBV19
TGTGCCAGCAGCCGTGGACAGCCACCCTACGAGCAGTACTTC CASSRGQPPYEQYF TRBJ2-7 once NA TRBV28
TGTGCCAGCAGCTCCCAGACAGGGGATAGCTATGGCTACACCTTC CASSSQTGDSYGYTF TRBJ1-2 NA TRBD1 TRBV4-2
TGCAGCGTTAGACAGGGGGCCTACGAGCAGTACTTC CSVRQGAYEQYF TRBJ2-7 NA TRBD1 TRBV29-1
TGTGCCAGCAGCGCACGGGATGTCAGTCAGCCCCAGCATTTT CASSARDVSQPQHF TRBJ1-5 NA NA TRBV5-6
TGTGCCAGCAGCGACAGGGGCAGCAATCAGCCCCAGCATTTT CASSDRGSNQPQHF TRBJ1-5 NA TRBD1 TRBV2
TGTGCCAGCACCCCCCTAGCAAGCTCCTACAATGAGCAGTTCTTC CASTPLASSYNEQFF TRBJ2-1 once NA TRBV2
TGTGCCAGCGGACAGTCTGGGGATTCACCCCTCCACTTT CASGQSGDSPLHF TRBJ1-6 once NA TRBV2
TGTGCCAGCAGCAAACGGCGGGAGGGGGGCTACACCTTC CASSKRREGGYTF TRBJ1-2 NA NA TRBV21-1
TGTGCCAGCAGCTTCAGGGAGGGCTACACCTTC CASSFREGYTF TRBJ1-2 NA NA TRBV7-9
TGTGCCAGCAGTCTAGGGGGAGAGCAGTACTTC CASSLGGEQYF TRBJ2-7 NA NA TRBV2
TGTGCCAGCAGCAATAGCGGGACCTACAATGAGCAGTTCTTC CASSNSGTYNEQFF TRBJ2-1 NA TRBD2 TRBV7-3
TGTGCCCCACCCGGGAGGGGAAACACCATATATTTT CAPPGRGNTIYF TRBJ1-3 NA NA TRBV28
TGTGCCAGCAGCGTAGGGATAAACACTGAAGCTTTCTTT CASSVGINTEAFF TRBJ1-1 NA NA TRBV9
TGTGCCAGCAGCGTAGGACCGAAGGATGAAAAACTGTTTTTT CASSVGPKDEKLFF TRBJ1-4 NA NA TRBV9
TGTGCCAGCAGCGCTGGGGGAGACGAAAAACTGTTTTTT CASSAGGDEKLFF TRBJ1-4 NA NA TRBV9
TGTGCCAGCAGCTACGTCGCGGGGAACACTGAAGCTTTCTTT CASSYVAGNTEAFF TRBJ1-1 NA NA TRBV7-9
TGCGCCAGCAGCCTTGGCAGGGCGGGGCAAACCCAAGGGGGTGAGCAGTTCTTC CASSLGRAGQTQGGEQFF TRBJ2-1 NA NA TRBV4-1
TGTGCCAGCAGAGGAGCGGACACCTACAATGAGCAGTTCTTC CASRGADTYNEQFF TRBJ2-1 NA NA TRBV2
TGTGCCAGCAGCTTCGAGGGGGCGGTAAACACCGGGGAGCTGTTTTTT CASSFEGAVNTGELFF TRBJ2-2 NA TRBD1 TRBV5-8
TGTGCCAGTAGTATAAGTCTAACCAACAGACAGCCCCAGCATTTT CASSISLTNRQPQHF TRBJ1-5 NA NA TRBV19
TGTGCCATCAGTGAGTCTCGGAACTATGGCTACACCTTC CAISESRNYGYTF TRBJ1-2 NA NA TRBV10-3
TGTGCCATCAGTGACCGGGATCAGCCCCAGCATTTT CAISDRDQPQHF TRBJ1-5 NA NA TRBV10-3
TGCGCCAGCAGTGAGTCGTCCAGGGCCTCCTACGAGCAGTACTTC CASSESSRASYEQYF TRBJ2-7 NA NA TRBV10-2
TGCGCCAGCAGCCCCAGGGGACAGGGTTCATTGGGAAACACCATATATTTT CASSPRGQGSLGNTIYF TRBJ1-3 NA TRBD1 TRBV5-1
TGTGCCAGCAGCCAAGAGATCGGCGACGAGCAGTACTTC CASSQEIGDEQYF TRBJ2-7 NA NA TRBV4-2
TGCGCCAGCAGTGCCCAGGGTCATCGGGACACTGAAGCTTTCTTT CASSAQGHRDTEAFF TRBJ1-1 NA NA TRBV10-1
TGTGCCAGCAGCGTCGGACGTTACCAAGAGACCCAGTACTTC CASSVGRYQETQYF TRBJ2-5 NA NA TRBV7-2
TGCGCCAGCAGCCGACGATCGGGACAGTCGAACACTGAAGCTTTCTTT CASSRRSGQSNTEAFF TRBJ1-1 few TRBD1 TRBV4-1
TGTGCCAGCAGTTTATGGCGCAATCAGCCCCAGCATTTT CASSLWRNQPQHF TRBJ1-5 NA NA TRBV28
TGTGCCAGCAGTTCTTCCCAGACCGGCGGAAACATTCAGTACTTC CASSSSQTGGNIQYF TRBJ2-4 NA NA TRBV2
TGTGCCAGCAGCTCCCCCTTATACCCCCAGTTCTTC CASSSPLYPQFF TRBJ2-1 NA NA TRBV12-3/TRBV12-4
TGTGCCAGCGATCCGGCCGGGACTAGCGGGTTCGAGCAGTACTTC CASDPAGTSGFEQYF TRBJ2-7 NA TRBD2 TRBV7-9
TGTGCCAGCAGTGTGTCCTCCTACGAGCAGTACTTC CASSVSSYEQYF TRBJ2-7 NA NA TRBV2
TGTGCCAGCACTGAGGGAAACGAGCAGTACTTC CASTEGNEQYF TRBJ2-7 NA NA TRBV7-9